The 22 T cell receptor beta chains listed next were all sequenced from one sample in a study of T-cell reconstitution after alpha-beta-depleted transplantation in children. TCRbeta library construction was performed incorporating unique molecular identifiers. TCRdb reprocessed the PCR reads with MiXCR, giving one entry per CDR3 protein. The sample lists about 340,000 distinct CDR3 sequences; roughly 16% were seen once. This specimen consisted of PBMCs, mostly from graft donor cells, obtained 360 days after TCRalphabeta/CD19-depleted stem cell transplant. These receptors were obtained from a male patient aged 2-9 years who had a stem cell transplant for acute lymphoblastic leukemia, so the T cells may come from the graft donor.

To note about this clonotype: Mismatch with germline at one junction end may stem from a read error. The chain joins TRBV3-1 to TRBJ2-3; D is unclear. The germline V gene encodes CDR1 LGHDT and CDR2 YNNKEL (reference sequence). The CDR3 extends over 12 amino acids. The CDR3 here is CASSHTVARLCF. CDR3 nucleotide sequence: TGTGCCAGCAGCCATACGGTAGCACGACTCTGTTTT.

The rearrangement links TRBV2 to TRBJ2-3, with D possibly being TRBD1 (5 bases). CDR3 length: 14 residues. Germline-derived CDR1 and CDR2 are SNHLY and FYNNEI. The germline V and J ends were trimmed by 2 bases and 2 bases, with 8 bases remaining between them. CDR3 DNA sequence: TGTGCCAGCAGTGAATGGGGCCCCACAGATACGCAGTATTTT. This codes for CASSEWGPTDTQYF.

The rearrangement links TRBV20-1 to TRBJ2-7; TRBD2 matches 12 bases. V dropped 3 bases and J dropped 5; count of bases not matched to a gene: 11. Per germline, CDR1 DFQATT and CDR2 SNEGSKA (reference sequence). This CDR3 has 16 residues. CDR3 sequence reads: CSARKPTSGRKNEQYF. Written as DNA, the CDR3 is TGCAGTGCTAGGAAACCTACTAGCGGGAGGAAAAACGAGCAGTACTTC.

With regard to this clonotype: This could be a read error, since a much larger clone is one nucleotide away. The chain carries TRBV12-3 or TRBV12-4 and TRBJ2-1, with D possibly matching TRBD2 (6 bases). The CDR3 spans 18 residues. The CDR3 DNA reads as TGTGCCATCAGTTTGGTATATGGACTATTGAGCTCCTACAATGAGCAGTTCTTC. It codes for CAISLVYGLLSSYNEQFF.

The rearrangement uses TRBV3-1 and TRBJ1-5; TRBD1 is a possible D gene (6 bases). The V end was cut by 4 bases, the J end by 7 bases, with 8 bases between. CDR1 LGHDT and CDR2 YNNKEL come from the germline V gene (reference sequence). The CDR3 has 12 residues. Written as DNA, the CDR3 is TGTGCCAGCAGCCGTGGACAGCAGCCCCAGCATTTT. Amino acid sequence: CASSRGQQPQHF.

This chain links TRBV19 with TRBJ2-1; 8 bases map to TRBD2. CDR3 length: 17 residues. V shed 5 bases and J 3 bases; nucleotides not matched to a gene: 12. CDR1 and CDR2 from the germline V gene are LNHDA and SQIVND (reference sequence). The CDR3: CASSDGSGMANYNEQFF. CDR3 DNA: TGTGCCAGTAGTGATGGTAGCGGGATGGCGAACTACAATGAGCAGTTCTTC. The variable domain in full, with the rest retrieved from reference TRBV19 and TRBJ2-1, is DGGITQSPKYLFRKEGQNVTLSCEQNLNHDAMYWYRQDPGQGLRLIYYSQIVNDFQKGDIAEGYSVSREKKESFPLTVTSAQKNPTAFYLCASSDGSGMANYNEQFFGPGTRLTVL.

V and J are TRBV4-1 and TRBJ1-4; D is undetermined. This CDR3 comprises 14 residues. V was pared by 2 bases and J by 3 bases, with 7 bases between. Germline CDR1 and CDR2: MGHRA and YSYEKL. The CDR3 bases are TGCGCCAGCAGCCAACTGACGGCTAATGAAAAACTGTTTTTT. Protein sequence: CASSQLTANEKLFF.

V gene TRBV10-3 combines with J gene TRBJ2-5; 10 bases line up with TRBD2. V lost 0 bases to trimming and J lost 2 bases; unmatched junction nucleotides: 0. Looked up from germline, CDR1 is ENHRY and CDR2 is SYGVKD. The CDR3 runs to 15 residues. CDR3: CAISESTSGQETQYF. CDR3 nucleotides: TGTGCCATCAGTGAGTCGACTAGCGGGCAAGAGACCCAGTACTTC.

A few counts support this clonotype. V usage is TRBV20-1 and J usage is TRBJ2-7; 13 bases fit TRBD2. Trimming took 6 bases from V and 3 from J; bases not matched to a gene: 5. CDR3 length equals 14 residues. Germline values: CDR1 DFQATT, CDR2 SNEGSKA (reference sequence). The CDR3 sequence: CSAGLAGDFYEQYF. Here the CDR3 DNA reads TGCAGTGCAGGACTAGCGGGGGATTTCTACGAGCAGTACTTC.

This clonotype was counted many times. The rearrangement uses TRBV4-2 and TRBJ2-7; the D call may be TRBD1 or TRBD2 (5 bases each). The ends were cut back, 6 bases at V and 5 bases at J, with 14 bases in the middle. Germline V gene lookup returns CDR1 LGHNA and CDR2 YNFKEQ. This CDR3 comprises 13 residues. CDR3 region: CASSSVGDHEQYF. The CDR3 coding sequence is TGTGCCAGCAGTTCCGTCGGGGACCACGAGCAGTACTTC.

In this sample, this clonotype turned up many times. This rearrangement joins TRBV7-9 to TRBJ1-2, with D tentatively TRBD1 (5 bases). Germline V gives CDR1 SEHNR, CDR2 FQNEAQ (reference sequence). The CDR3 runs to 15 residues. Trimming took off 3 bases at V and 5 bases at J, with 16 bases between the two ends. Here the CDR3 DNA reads TGTGCCAGCAGCTTCCTTCACCCGACAGAGTATGGCTACACCTTC. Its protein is CASSFLHPTEYGYTF.

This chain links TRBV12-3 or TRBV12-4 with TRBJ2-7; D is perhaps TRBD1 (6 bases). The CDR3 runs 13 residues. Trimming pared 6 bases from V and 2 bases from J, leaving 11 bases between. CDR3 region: CASRQGSTYEQYF. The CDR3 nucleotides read TGTGCCAGCAGACAGGGTTCGACCTACGAGCAGTACTTC.

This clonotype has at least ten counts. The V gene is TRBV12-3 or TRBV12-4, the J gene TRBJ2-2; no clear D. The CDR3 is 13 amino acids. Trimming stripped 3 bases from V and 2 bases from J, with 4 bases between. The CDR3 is CASSFPNTGELFF. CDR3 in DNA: TGTGCCAGCAGTTTCCCTAACACCGGGGAGCTGTTTTTT.

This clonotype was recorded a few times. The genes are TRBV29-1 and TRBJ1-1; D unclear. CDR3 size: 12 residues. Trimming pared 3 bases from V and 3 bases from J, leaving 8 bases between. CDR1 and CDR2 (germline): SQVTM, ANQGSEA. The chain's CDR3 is CSVDSWDTEAFF. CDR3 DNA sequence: TGCAGCGTTGATAGCTGGGACACTGAAGCTTTCTTT.

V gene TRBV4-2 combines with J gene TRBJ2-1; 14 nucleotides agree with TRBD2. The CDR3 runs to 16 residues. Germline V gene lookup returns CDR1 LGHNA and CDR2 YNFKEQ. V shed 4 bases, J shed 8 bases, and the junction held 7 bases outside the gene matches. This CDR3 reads CASSRLAGGFTDEQFF. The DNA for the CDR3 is TGTGCCAGCAGCCGACTAGCGGGAGGGTTTACGGATGAGCAGTTCTTC.

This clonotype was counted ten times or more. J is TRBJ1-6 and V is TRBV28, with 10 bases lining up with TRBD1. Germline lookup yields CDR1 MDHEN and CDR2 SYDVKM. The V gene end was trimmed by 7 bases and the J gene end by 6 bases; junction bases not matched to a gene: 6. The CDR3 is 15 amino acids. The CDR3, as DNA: TGTGCCAGCAATCTGGGACAGGGGATTAATTCACCCCTCCACTTT. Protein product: CASNLGQGINSPLHF.

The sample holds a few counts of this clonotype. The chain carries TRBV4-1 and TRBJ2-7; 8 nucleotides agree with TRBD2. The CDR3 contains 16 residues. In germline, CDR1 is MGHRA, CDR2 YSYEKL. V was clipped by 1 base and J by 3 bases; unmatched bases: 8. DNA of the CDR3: TGCGCCAGCAGCCAAGGGGGCGGGAGGTTCAGCTACGAGCAGTACTTC. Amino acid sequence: CASSQGGGRFSYEQYF.

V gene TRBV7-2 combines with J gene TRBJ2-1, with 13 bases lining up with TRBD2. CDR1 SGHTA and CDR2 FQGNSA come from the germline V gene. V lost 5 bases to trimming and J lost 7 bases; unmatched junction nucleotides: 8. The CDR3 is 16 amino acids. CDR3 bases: TGTGCCAGCAGCCCGATTAGACTAGCGGGAGGAAATGAGCAGTTCTTC. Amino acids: CASSPIRLAGGNEQFF.

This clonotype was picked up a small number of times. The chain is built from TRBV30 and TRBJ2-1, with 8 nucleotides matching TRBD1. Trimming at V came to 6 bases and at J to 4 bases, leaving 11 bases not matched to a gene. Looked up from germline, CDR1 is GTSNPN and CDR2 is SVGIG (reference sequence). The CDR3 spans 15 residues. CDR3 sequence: CACNPGQGKYNEQFF. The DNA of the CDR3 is TGTGCCTGTAACCCCGGACAGGGAAAATACAATGAGCAGTTCTTC.

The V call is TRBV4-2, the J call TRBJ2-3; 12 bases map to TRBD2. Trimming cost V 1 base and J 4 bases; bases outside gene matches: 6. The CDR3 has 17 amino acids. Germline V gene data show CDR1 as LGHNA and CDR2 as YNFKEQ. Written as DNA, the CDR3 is TGTGCCAGCAGCCAAGGTGGACTAGCGGGATGGGCAGATACGCAGTATTTT. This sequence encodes CASSQGGLAGWADTQYF.

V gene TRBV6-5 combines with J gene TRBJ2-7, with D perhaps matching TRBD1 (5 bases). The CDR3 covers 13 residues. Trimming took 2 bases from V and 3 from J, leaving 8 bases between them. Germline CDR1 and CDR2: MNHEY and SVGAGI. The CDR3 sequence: CASSYADSYEQYF. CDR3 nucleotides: TGTGCCAGCAGTTACGCCGACAGCTACGAGCAGTACTTC.

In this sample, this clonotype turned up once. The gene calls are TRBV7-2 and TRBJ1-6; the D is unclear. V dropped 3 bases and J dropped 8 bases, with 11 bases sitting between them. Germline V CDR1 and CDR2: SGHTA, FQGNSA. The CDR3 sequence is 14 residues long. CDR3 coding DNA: TGTGCCAGCAGCTTGGAAACAGCTTATTCACCCCTCCACTTT. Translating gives CASSLETAYSPLHF.